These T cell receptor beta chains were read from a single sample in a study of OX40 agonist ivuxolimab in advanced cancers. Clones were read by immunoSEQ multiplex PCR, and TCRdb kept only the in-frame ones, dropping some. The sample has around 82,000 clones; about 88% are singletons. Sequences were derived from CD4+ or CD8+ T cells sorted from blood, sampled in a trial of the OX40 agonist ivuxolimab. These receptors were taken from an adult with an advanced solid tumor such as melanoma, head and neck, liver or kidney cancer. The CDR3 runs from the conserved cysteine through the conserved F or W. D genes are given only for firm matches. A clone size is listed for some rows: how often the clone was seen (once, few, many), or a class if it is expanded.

TGTGCCAGCAGCCCCCCGGGACTGAACTACGAGCAGTACTTC	CASSPPGLNYEQYF	TRBJ2-7	TRBV7-2	NA	NA
TGTGCCAGCAGCTTAGATCCGGGGGAGACCCAGTACTTC	CASSLDPGETQYF	TRBJ2-5	TRBV7-8	NA	NA
TGTGCCAGCAGCTTATCGTTGTCTTCCTATAATTCACCCCTCCACTTT	CASSLSLSSYNSPLHF	TRBJ1-6	TRBV7-2	NA	NA
TGTGCCAGCAGTGAGCTGGGGTGGAATGAGCAGTTCTTC	CASSELGWNEQFF	TRBJ2-1	TRBV6-1	NA	NA
TGCGCCAGCAGTGGGGGGACTAATGAAAAACTGTTTTTT	CASSGGTNEKLFF	TRBJ1-4	TRBV10-1	NA	NA
TGTGCCAGCAGCGTAAGCAGAATGAACACTGAAGCTTTCTTT	CASSVSRMNTEAFF	TRBJ1-1	TRBV9	NA	NA
TGTGCCAGCAGCTTAGTAGAATATGGCAGGGGCTACGAGCAGTACTTC	CASSLVEYGRGYEQYF	TRBJ2-7	TRBV7-2	NA	once
TGTGCCAGCTCACGCACAGGAATGGATGAGCAGTTCTTC	CASSRTGMDEQFF	TRBJ2-1	TRBV18	NA	NA
TGTGCCAGCAGTACCATCCGGGACAGGGGCCGCTACACCTTC	CASSTIRDRGRYTF	TRBJ1-2	TRBV27	TRBD1	once
TGTGCCAGCAGCCAAGGAGGGAGAGACTACGAGCAGTACTTC	CASSQGGRDYEQYF	TRBJ2-7	TRBV4-2	NA	NA
TGTGCCAGCAGCTTCAACTTTCTTAATAATTCACCCCTCCACTTT	CASSFNFLNNSPLHF	TRBJ1-6	TRBV5-6	NA	NA
TGCGCCAGCAGCTTGGGGGGCCCGCGGGGCTCCCGGCAAGAGACCCAGTACTTC	CASSLGGPRGSRQETQYF	TRBJ2-5	TRBV5-1	NA	NA
TGTGCCAGCAGCCCAGACCTTTATAGCACAGATACGCAGTATTTT	CASSPDLYSTDTQYF	TRBJ2-3	TRBV5-6	NA	NA
TGTGCCAGCAGCTTAAATTCGGGACTCGAGCAGTACTTC	CASSLNSGLEQYF	TRBJ2-7	TRBV7-9	NA	NA
TGTGCCAGCAGCCCGGGACTAGCGGGGGGGCCGGGCACCGGGGAGCTGTTTTTT	CASSPGLAGGPGTGELFF	TRBJ2-2	TRBV4-2	TRBD2	NA
TGCGCCAGCAGCTTGGCACGCCGACAGGGGTCGTACAATGAGCAGTTCTTC	CASSLARRQGSYNEQFF	TRBJ2-1	TRBV5-1	TRBD1	NA
TGTGCCAGCAGTAAGAGGGAGGTCGCGAACATTCAGTACTTC	CASSKREVANIQYF	TRBJ2-4	TRBV27	NA	once
TGTGCCAGCAGTGAAGCGCTTCAGGGCAGGGGGGAGACCCAGTACTTC	CASSEALQGRGETQYF	TRBJ2-5	TRBV2	TRBD1	NA
TGCGCCAGCAGCTTGGGGTGGACAGGGGCCGATACGCAGTATTTT	CASSLGWTGADTQYF	TRBJ2-3	TRBV5-1	TRBD1	NA
TGTGCCAGCTCACCACTGGGGGGCATCCAAGAGACCCAGTACTTC	CASSPLGGIQETQYF	TRBJ2-5	TRBV18	NA	NA
TGTGCCACCAGCAGAGATGAGAGGGAACCAAAACTGTTTTTT	CATSRDEREPKLFF	TRBJ1-4	TRBV15	NA	NA
TGTGCCAGCAGCAGACAGGGGAGCCCCATGAACACTGAAGCTTTCTTT	CASSRQGSPMNTEAFF	TRBJ1-1	TRBV4-2	TRBD1	NA
TGTGCCAGCCGGGACAGTGATGCGGAAGCTTTCTTT	CASRDSDAEAFF	TRBJ1-1	TRBV25-1	TRBD1	NA
TGTGCCAGCAGTCAAGGACAGATACAAGAGACCCAGTACTTC	CASSQGQIQETQYF	TRBJ2-5	TRBV6-5	NA	NA
TGTGCCATCCGGGGAAAAAGGGGCGGGATAGCAGATACGCAGTATTTT	CAIRGKRGGIADTQYF	TRBJ2-3	TRBV10-3	NA	NA
TGCGCCAGCAGCCCTCAGACTAGTGGGGGTCATGAGCAGTTCTTC	CASSPQTSGGHEQFF	TRBJ2-1	TRBV5-1	NA	NA
TGTGCCAGTAGTATTTCGACAGGGAGGGTACCTGGAAACACCATATATTTT	CASSISTGRVPGNTIYF	TRBJ1-3	TRBV19	TRBD1	NA
TGTGCAACGACTAGCGCCAGAAACACAGATACGCAGTATTTT	CATTSARNTDTQYF	TRBJ2-3	TRBV10-3	TRBD2	NA
TGTGCCAGCAGCGACAGGAAAACCGGGGAGCTGTTTTTT	CASSDRKTGELFF	TRBJ2-2	TRBV5-4	NA	NA
TGTGCCAGCAGTGTGGGGGGGTGGGAGCAGTTCTTC	CASSVGGWEQFF	TRBJ2-1	TRBV6-1	TRBD2	NA
TGTGCCAGCAGTTATTGGGGACTCCTGGGAGCCCTCCACTTT	CASSYWGLLGALHF	TRBJ1-6	TRBV6-5	NA	NA
TGTGCCAGCAGCGGCGGGACACGAGGGGAGCAGTACTTC	CASSGGTRGEQYF	TRBJ2-7	TRBV9	NA	NA
TGTGCCAGCAGCTTAGCCGGGACAGGGGGCGAAGCTTTCTTT	CASSLAGTGGEAFF	TRBJ1-1	TRBV7-9	TRBD1	NA
TGTGCCATCTGTAACACTTCAGACACAGATACGCAGTATTTT	CAICNTSDTDTQYF	TRBJ2-3	TRBV10-3	NA	NA
TGTGCCAGCAGTTTAAACAGGGAAAATAACTATGGCTACACCTTC	CASSLNRENNYGYTF	TRBJ1-2	TRBV27	NA	NA
TGCGCCAGCAGCCGACTGGGACTGCTCCAGGAGACCCAGTACTTC	CASSRLGLLQETQYF	TRBJ2-5	TRBV4-1	NA	NA
TGCGCCAGCAGCTACGGGACAGCTAATCAGCCCCAGCATTTT	CASSYGTANQPQHF	TRBJ1-5	TRBV5-1	TRBD1	NA
TGTGCCAGTAGCGGACAGGCCTTTCCTAATGAAAAACTGTTTTTT	CASSGQAFPNEKLFF	TRBJ1-4	TRBV19	TRBD1	NA
TGTGCCAGTAGTAAAAGGGCAGGAAAGGAGACCCAGTACTTC	CASSKRAGKETQYF	TRBJ2-5	TRBV19	NA	NA